The 7 T cell receptor beta chains in this list originate from one sample, sequenced in a study of resident and recirculating memory T cells in vitiligo. Repertoires were generated with immunoSEQ multiplex PCR, while TCRdb's copy carries only in-frame clones and drops some. The data contain tens of thousands of clones, roughly nine tenths of them singletons. Sequenced input: blood. The source is a male donor with vitiligo.

This chain uses TRBV5-1 with TRBJ2-1; 7 positions agree with TRBD2. The CDR3 runs 19 residues. Germline V gene lookup returns CDR1 SGHRS and CDR2 YFSETQ. Trimming at V came to 3 bases and at J to 8 bases, leaving 23 bases not matched to a gene. The CDR3 reads CASSSLFHRGRGHGDEQFF. As DNA, the CDR3 is TGCGCCAGCAGCTCCTTATTCCATCGGGGGAGGGGCCACGGGGATGAGCAGTTCTTC.

This clone was seen just once. V is TRBV27 and J is TRBJ2-3; D may be TRBD2 (6 bases). V was pared by 4 bases and J by 5 bases, with 13 bases between. Germline V gene data show CDR1 as MNHEY and CDR2 as SMNVEV (reference sequence). This CDR3 is built from 14 residues. CDR3 sequence: CASSWGLGGDTQYF. The CDR3, as DNA: TGTGCCAGCAGTTGGGGACTGGGTGGAGATACGCAGTATTTT.

This clone was seen only once. The J gene is TRBJ2-7, the V gene TRBV9, with D possibly TRBD1 on 5 matching bases. V was cut by 4 bases and J by 0 bases, with 14 bases left in between. CDR3 length equals 15 residues. The germline gives CDR1 SGDLS, CDR2 YYNGEE. Here the CDR3 DNA reads TGTGCCAGCAGCCCCACAGACAGTCCCTCCTACGAGCAGTACTTC. Translating gives CASSPTDSPSYEQYF. The full variable domain, with the rest looked up from reference TRBV9 and TRBJ2-7, is DSGVTQTPKHLITATGQRVTLRCSPRSGDLSVYWYQQSLDQGLQFLIQYYNGEERAKGNILERFSAQQFPDLHSELNLSSLELGDSALYFCASSPTDSPSYEQYFGPGTRLTVT.

The chain links TRBV19 to TRBJ1-4; the match to TRBD1 covers 8 bases. J gave up 6 bases and V 0 bases, and 6 bases lay outside the gene matches. The length of the CDR3 is 16 residues. CDR1 is LNHDA, CDR2 SQIVND, per germline (reference sequence). CDR3: CASSIDWEQGDEKLFF. DNA of the CDR3: TGTGCCAGTAGTATAGATTGGGAACAGGGGGATGAAAAACTGTTTTTT.

The chain has TRBV21-1 and TRBJ2-7; the table calls TRBD1, which could not be checked here. TRBV21-1 is given as a pseudogene. The CDR3 runs to 16 residues. CDR3 in DNA: TGTGCCAGCAGCAAAGCGCCTGGGACACTAGCCTACGAGCAGTACTTC. Its protein is CASSKAPGTLAYEQYF.

V gene TRBV7-3 combines with J gene TRBJ2-6; TRBD2 aligns across 9 bases. V lost 1 base to trimming and J lost 0 bases; unmatched junction nucleotides: 4. CDR1 SGHTA and CDR2 FQGTGA come from the germline V gene. This CDR3 has 18 residues. DNA for the CDR3: TGTGCCAGCAGCTTAAGGACTAGCGCTAGCTCTGGGGCCAACGTCCTGACTTTC. Translated, it gives CASSLRTSASSGANVLTF.

The chain joins TRBV28 to TRBJ1-2; D not certain. Germline V gives CDR1 MDHEN, CDR2 SYDVKM. The CDR3 has 13 amino acids. The V gene lost 5 bases and the J gene lost 7 bases, with 14 bases spanning the gap. CDR3 bases: TGTGCCAGCAGTAGGAGGGAATGGGTTGGCTACACCTTC. Translated, it gives CASSRREWVGYTF.